The entry below gives a single T cell receptor (beta chain) sequence along with its context. This clonotype has ten or more counts. It has no known antigen specificity. Per-nucleotide qualities are absent, and no much larger clonotype sits a single base away. This entry comes from a study of Graves' ophthalmopathy and Graves' hyperthyroidism (dated by TCRdb to 2016 to 2019). Background for the entire study: Peripheral blood was collected at initial diagnosis, prior to any treatment. The roughly 94 discovery patients were randomly split 7:3 into training and test sets. The study used signatures of the TCR beta repertoire to tell Graves' ophthalmopathy apart from Graves' hyperthyroidism and to predict which patients would progress to ophthalmopathy. In total, some 140 blood samples were TCR-sequenced: around 42 ophthalmopathy, approximately 80 hyperthyroidism and roughly 17 hyperthyroidism-to-ophthalmopathy patients. A discovery set of 100 patients (43 ophthalmopathy, about 55 stable hyperthyroidism) was enrolled to explore V-J signatures distinguishing ophthalmopathy from hyperthyroidism. T-cell repertoires of thyroid tissue and blood were compared in more than 5 hyperthyroidism patients. An independent validation cohort comprised 18 to 20 hyperthyroidism patients and roughly 15 patients who later progressed from hyperthyroidism to ophthalmopathy. Once sampling was done, hyperthyroidism patients were given methimazole at a starting dose of 30 mg daily, while ophthalmopathy patients were given high-dose intravenous methylprednisolone.

For repertoire sequencing, TCR beta CDR3 regions were amplified from RNA transcripts. HTBI primers and the Qiagen OneStep RT-PCR kit were used in a first-round RT-PCR, which was followed by a second-round multiplex PCR, size selection and purification. Sequencing of the libraries was carried out on an Illumina HiSeq2000 in paired-end mode with 100 bp reads. Turning to the authors' computational methods: Reads were processed with SOAPnuke, discarding reads with adapters, uncalled bases, mean Phred below 15, or no exact constant-primer or identifier match. High-quality paired reads were merged with COPE v1.2.5. Each unique nucleotide sequence was treated as a clonotype, and MiTCR v1.1 was used to align the clonotypes to the IMGT TRB V, D and J references. Only V-J combinations with frequency above 0.0001 were analysed, covering around 99% of repertoires. For each V-J combination, a TCR clonal expansion and chaos score was defined as the ratio of F50 clonal expansion to chaos observed in the TCRdist matrix. Welch's t-statistics and random forest were used to narrow the features down to about twelve V-J combinations, which were then fed into a naive Bayes classifier. The Morisita-Horn index was used to measure how similar the thyroid and blood repertoires were. TCRdb's own reprocessing of the public reads used fastp at Q25 and MiXCR and kept productive beta chains. Rows are combined by CDR3 protein, so each entry shows the most common genes and DNA. TCRdb's processing, not the authors' own work, is the source of the V and J calls. This sample has about 400,000 distinct CDR3 sequences in its table, and 15% of those were observed once. The ten largest clonotypes hold approximately 7% of the sample.

Stable hyperthyroidism was defined as no progression to ophthalmopathy within 18 months of follow-up. The hyperthyroidism patients were 18 to 65 years old and newly diagnosed, with a disease duration of less than 2 months. Patients with other autoimmune diseases, uncontrolled infections, pregnancy or lactation were excluded from the study. Diagnosis was based on clinical symptoms, serum thyroxine, TRAb, thyroid ultrasound and orbital computed tomography. Ficoll-Paque density gradient centrifugation was used to isolate PBMCs from around 10 ml of fresh peripheral blood. Total RNA was extracted using Trizol reagent, and RNA quality was checked on an Agilent 2100 Bioanalyzer. Overall study results and their limits: In validation, the model predicted ophthalmopathy progression with nearly 71% sensitivity and 72.22% specificity; some 13 predicted patients were CT-confirmed with GO in a median of approximately six months. In cross-validation, the 13-signature model distinguished ophthalmopathy from stable hyperthyroidism with approximately 90% sensitivity and 81% to 82% specificity, while in the test set the corresponding values were about 80% and 75%. Sample size was not statistically predetermined, and group allocation was not concealed from the investigators. Most expanded thyroid clonotypes with a frequency above 0.001 also appeared in blood, which suggests that blood repertoires may reflect the immune response in the thyroid.

The sequence was obtained from a woman aged 18-29 years with stable Graves' hyperthyroidism. Donor details come from another sample of the same person, matched by shared clones. What was sequenced was peripheral blood.

The sequence in DNA is TGTGCCAGCAGCCCTCAGGGACGCGGCTACACCTTC. It translates to CASSPQGRGYTF. Recombination connected TRBV3-1 to TRBJ1-2; TRBD1 might be the D gene, on 5 matching bases. Per the germline V gene (reference sequence), LGHDT is the CDR1 and YNNKEL is the CDR2. Including cysteine and phenylalanine, the CDR3 has 12 amino acids. Just CDR3 DNA is preserved here, 36 bases in frame from base 1. V loses 4 bases, J loses 8 bases, and the germline ends lie 11 bases apart.